The text below deals with one TCR beta chain. The table came from immunoSEQ multiplex PCR; TCRdb's copy has only in-frame clones and leaves some out. Among approximately 130,000 clones listed, more than 85% were seen once. This entry belongs to a study of PD-1 blockade in mismatch repair-deficient tumors. Germline CDR1 reads GTSNPN; CDR2 reads SVGIG (reference sequence). Trimming removed 5 bases from V and 2 bases from J, with 9 bases in between. This CDR3 region has 13 residues. This clonotype was obtained from an adult with mismatch repair-deficient cancer. The sequencing used peripheral blood, collected 44 weeks after starting pembrolizumab. The chain combines TRBV30 with TRBJ2-2; D ambiguous. For the CDR3, the DNA is TGTGCCTGGGCCCACCCCAACACCGGGGAGCTGTTTTTT. The encoded protein is CAWAHPNTGELFF. Filled out from reference TRBV30 and TRBJ2-2, the complete variable domain reads SQTIHQWPATLVQPVGSPLSLECTVEGTSNPNLYWYRQAAGRGLQLLFYSVGIGQISSEVPQNLSASRPQDRQFILSSKKLLLSDSGFYLCAWAHPNTGELFFGEGSRLTVL.